One sample yielded the 15 T cell receptor beta chains listed below, sequenced in a study of blood T cell repertoires in COVID-19. TCRdb keeps only in-frame clones here, not all; method: immunoSEQ multiplex PCR. Of tens of thousands of clones listed, about 87% are singletons. Sample: peripheral blood. The source is a woman over 75 with COVID-19, enrolled during active disease.

The CDR3 loop is CASRAAGGPYNEQFF. The CDR3, as DNA: TGTGCCAGCAGGGCCGCGGGGGGGCCATACAATGAGCAGTTCTTC. The chain employs TRBV7-3 and TRBJ2-1, with TRBD2 matching 9 bases. V lost 6 bases, J lost 4 bases, and 7 bases stayed unmatched. CDR3 length equals 15 residues. The germline CDR1 and CDR2 sequences are SGHTA and FQGTGA.

As concerns this clone: One end of the junction is discordant with germline, which a read error may explain. The chain couples TRBV7-7 to TRBJ2-2; TRBD1 agrees at 8 bases. The CDR3 sequence is 18 residues long. The V gene's germline CDR1 is SSHAT and CDR2 FNYEAQ (reference sequence). The CDR3 region has the DNA TGTGCTAGCAGCTTAGTGATGACCAGGGGGCTTTCAACCGGGGAGCTGTTTTTT. It is translated as CASSLVMTRGLSTGELFF.

The chain joins TRBV18 to TRBJ1-1, with 8 bases identical to TRBD1. Per the germline V gene, CDR1 is KGHSH and CDR2 is LQKENI. The CDR3 consists of 15 residues. J was trimmed by 3 bases and V by 4 bases; bases with no gene match: 7. The CDR3: CASSLRQGRDTEAFF. In nucleotides, the CDR3 is TGTGCCAGCTCACTGAGACAGGGGAGGGACACTGAAGCTTTCTTT.

This sequence joins TRBV15 and TRBJ2-7; 8 positions agree with TRBD2. The trim removed 5 bases at V and 0 bases at J, leaving 6 bases unmatched. The CDR3 consists of 15 residues. Germline-derived CDR1 and CDR2 are LNHNV and YYDKDF (reference sequence). The chain's CDR3 is CATSREGGSSYEQYF. The DNA of the CDR3 is TGTGCCACCAGCCGGGAGGGCGGTAGCTCCTACGAGCAGTACTTC.

The V gene is TRBV21-1, the J gene TRBJ2-5; the DNA was not compared with TRBD1, the D call given in the table. TRBV21-1 is a known pseudogene. The CDR3 runs to 14 residues. The CDR3 sequence: CASSDSTRQETQYF. The CDR3 nucleotides are TGTGCCAGCAGCGACAGCACTCGTCAAGAGACCCAGTACTTC.

The chain combines TRBV20-1 with TRBJ2-7; 10 bases match TRBD2. The CDR3 has 19 amino acids. Germline CDR1 and CDR2: DFQATT and SNEGSKA (reference sequence). Trimming took 3 bases from V and 0 from J; bases not matched to a gene: 17. CDR3 coding DNA: TGCAGTGCTAGTGGTGGAGTCTGGACTAGCGGTTTAAGCTCCTACGAGCAGTACTTC. Protein sequence: CSASGGVWTSGLSSYEQYF.

The CDR3 protein is CATSRSPRGTDTQYF. The CDR3 region has the DNA TGTGCCACCTCGCGGTCTCCTCGGGGCACAGATACGCAGTATTTT. The chain has TRBV19 and TRBJ2-3, with no clear D. Germline CDR1 LNHDA, CDR2 SQIVND (reference sequence). Between the trimmed V and J ends, which lost 10 bases and 1 base, there was a span of 18 bases. The CDR3 consists of 15 residues.

The chain employs TRBV18 and TRBJ2-3, with TRBD2 identical over 8 bases. V lost 3 bases to trimming and J lost 3 bases; unmatched junction nucleotides: 2. The CDR3 sequence is 14 residues long. Looked up from germline, CDR1 is KGHSH and CDR2 is LQKENI. CDR3 residues: CASSPRGGTDTQYF. The CDR3 nucleotides are TGTGCCAGCTCACCTCGCGGGGGGACAGATACGCAGTATTTT.

By share of the sample, this clone is medium-sized (0.01 to 0.1%). The gene calls are TRBV2 and TRBJ2-7, with 7 bases aligning to TRBD1. The germline V gene has CDR1 SNHLY and CDR2 FYNNEI. The junction had 11 bases not matched to a gene; V was cut back by 5 bases and J by 1 base. The CDR3 totals 16 residues. The chain's CDR3 is CASSPNRDSRSYEQYF. CDR3 DNA sequence: TGTGCCAGCAGTCCCAACCGGGACAGCCGATCCTACGAGCAGTACTTC.

V is TRBV5-1 and J is TRBJ1-1, with TRBD1 as a possible D gene (6 bases). This CDR3 is built from 15 residues. V lost 0 bases and J lost 0, with 9 bases in between. Germline CDR1 SGHRS, CDR2 YFSETQ. The DNA for the CDR3 is TGCGCCAGCAGCTTGGGCGGGGGGCTGAACACTGAAGCTTTCTTT. It is translated as CASSLGGGLNTEAFF.

This chain uses TRBV5-5 with TRBJ2-7; D is ambiguous. This CDR3 spans 14 amino acids. Germline CDR1 SGHKS, CDR2 YYEKEE (reference sequence). V lost 0 bases, J lost 1 base, and 8 bases lay in between. The CDR3 DNA sequence: TGTGCCAGCAGCTTGGGACTTCGGTCCTACGAGCAGTACTTC. Protein product: CASSLGLRSYEQYF.

The CDR3 region has the DNA TGTGCCAGCAGCCAGGGACGGAGCGGGGGGGCAATCAGGTCCTACAATGAGCAGTTCTTC. It codes for CASSQGRSGGAIRSYNEQFF. This chain uses TRBV4-2 with TRBJ2-1; TRBD2 aligns across 10 bases. The V gene's germline CDR1 is LGHNA and CDR2 YNFKEQ. The length of the CDR3 is 20 residues. V lost 3 bases to trimming and J lost 1 base; unmatched junction nucleotides: 15.

The V and J genes are TRBV10-2 and TRBJ2-5, with TRBD2 matching over 11 bases. With V trimmed by 5 bases and J by 2 bases, 4 bases remained unmatched. CDR3 length equals 15 residues. CDR1 WSHSY and CDR2 SAAADI come from the germline V gene. CDR3 sequence: CASSIAGGHQETQYF. The CDR3 DNA reads TGCGCCAGCAGTATAGCGGGGGGGCATCAAGAGACCCAGTACTTC.

V gene TRBV6-6 combines with J gene TRBJ1-5; 11 bases fit TRBD1. Trimming at V came to 6 bases and at J to 6 bases, leaving 7 bases not matched to a gene. The CDR3 length is 15 residues. From germline, CDR1 is MNHNY and CDR2 SVGAGI (reference sequence). Here the CDR3 DNA reads TGTGCCAGCAGCAGGGGACAGGGGGTTGGTCAGCCCCAGCATTTT. Protein product: CASSRGQGVGQPQHF.

V is TRBV18 and J is TRBJ2-1; D perhaps matches TRBD1 (6 bases). Trimming took off 2 bases at V and 6 bases at J, with 11 bases between the two ends. The CDR3 length is 14 residues. Germline V CDR1 and CDR2: KGHSH, LQKENI. Here the CDR3 DNA reads TGTGCCAGCTCACCAGGGCAAGGGGGCAATGAGCAGTTCTTC. It specifies CASSPGQGGNEQFF.